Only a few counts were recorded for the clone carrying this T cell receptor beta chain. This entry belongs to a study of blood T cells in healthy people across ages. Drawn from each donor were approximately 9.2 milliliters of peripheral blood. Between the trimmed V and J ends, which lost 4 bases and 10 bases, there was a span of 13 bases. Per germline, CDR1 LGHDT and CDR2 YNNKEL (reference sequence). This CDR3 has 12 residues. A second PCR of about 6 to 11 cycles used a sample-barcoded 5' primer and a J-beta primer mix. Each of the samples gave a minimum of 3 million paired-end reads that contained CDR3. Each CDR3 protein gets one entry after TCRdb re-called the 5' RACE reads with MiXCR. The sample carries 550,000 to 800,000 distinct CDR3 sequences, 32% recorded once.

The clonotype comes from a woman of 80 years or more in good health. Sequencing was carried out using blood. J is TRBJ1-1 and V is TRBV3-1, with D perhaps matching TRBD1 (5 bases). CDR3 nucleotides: TGTGCCAGCAGCCGGCAGGGAACCCGAGCTTTCTTT. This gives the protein CASSRQGTRAFF. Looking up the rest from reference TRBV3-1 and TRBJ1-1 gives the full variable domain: DTAVSQTPKYLVTQMGNDKSIKCEQNLGHDTMYWYKQDSKKFLKIMFSYNNKELIINETVPNRFSPKSPDKAHLNLHINSLELGDSAVYFCASSRQGTRAFFGQGTRLTVV.